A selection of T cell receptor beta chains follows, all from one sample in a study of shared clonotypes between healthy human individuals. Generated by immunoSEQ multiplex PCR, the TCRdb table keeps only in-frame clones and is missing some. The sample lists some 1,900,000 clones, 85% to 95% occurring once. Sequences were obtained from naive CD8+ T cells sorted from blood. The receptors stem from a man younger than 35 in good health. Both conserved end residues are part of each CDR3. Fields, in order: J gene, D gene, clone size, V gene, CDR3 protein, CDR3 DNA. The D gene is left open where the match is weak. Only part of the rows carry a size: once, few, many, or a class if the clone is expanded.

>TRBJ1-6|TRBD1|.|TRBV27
CASRRDGGDSSPLHF
TGTGCCAGCAGGAGAGACGGGGGGGACAGTTCACCCCTCCACTTT
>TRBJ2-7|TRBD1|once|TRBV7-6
CASSPPGQGETYEQYF
TGTGCCAGCAGCCCCCCGGGGCAGGGGGAGACCTACGAGCAGTACTTC
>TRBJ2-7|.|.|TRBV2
CASSEEPSSYEQYF
TGTGCCAGCAGTGAAGAACCATCCTCCTACGAGCAGTACTTC
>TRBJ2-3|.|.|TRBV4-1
CASSHPRGDTQYF
TGCGCCAGCAGCCATCCCAGAGGAGATACGCAGTATTTT
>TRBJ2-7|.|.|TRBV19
CASSQTGTYEQYF
TGTGCCAGTAGTCAAACAGGCACCTACGAGCAGTACTTC
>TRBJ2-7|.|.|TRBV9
CASSVDGFYEQYF
TGTGCCAGCAGCGTAGACGGCTTCTACGAGCAGTACTTC
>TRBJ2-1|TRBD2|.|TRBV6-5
CASSFGLAGGIEEQFF
TGTGCCAGCAGTTTCGGACTAGCGGGAGGAATAGAGGAGCAGTTCTTC
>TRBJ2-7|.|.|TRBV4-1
CASSPGAGNSYEQYF
TGCGCCAGCAGCCCCGGGGCAGGCAACTCCTACGAGCAGTACTTC
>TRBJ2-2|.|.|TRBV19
CASSILTGELFF
TGTGCCAGTAGTATTTTGACCGGGGAGCTGTTTTTT
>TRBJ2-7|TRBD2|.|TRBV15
CATSRDHSVVAGTSYEQYF
TGTGCCACCAGCAGAGATCATTCAGTTGTAGCGGGAACCTCCTACGAGCAGTACTTC
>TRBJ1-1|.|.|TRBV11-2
CASCRGGAFTEAFF
TGTGCCAGCTGCAGGGGAGGGGCGTTCACTGAAGCTTTCTTT
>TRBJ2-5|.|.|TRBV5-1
CASSLRGSQETQYF
TGCGCCAGCAGCTTGAGAGGGTCTCAAGAGACCCAGTACTTC
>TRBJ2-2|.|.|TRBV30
CAWSPRGGKSTEELFF
TGTGCCTGGAGTCCCCGTGGCGGCAAATCCACCGAGGAGCTGTTTTTT
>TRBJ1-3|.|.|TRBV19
CATSSGTLGNTIYF
TGTGCCACCTCCAGTGGGACGTTAGGAAACACCATATATTTT
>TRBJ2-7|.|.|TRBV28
CASSVGFYEQYF
TGTGCCAGCAGTGTGGGATTCTACGAGCAGTACTTC
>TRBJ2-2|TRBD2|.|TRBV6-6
CASSRTSGRNTGELFF
TGTGCCAGCAGTCGTACTAGCGGGAGAAACACCGGGGAGCTGTTTTTT
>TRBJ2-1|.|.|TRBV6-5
CASSYSAGVGEQFF
TGTGCCAGCAGTTACTCGGCAGGGGTTGGTGAGCAGTTCTTC
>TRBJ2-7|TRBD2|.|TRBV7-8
CASSHGTSPYEQYF
TGTGCCAGCAGCCACGGGACTAGCCCCTACGAGCAGTACTTC
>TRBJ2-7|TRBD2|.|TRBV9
CASSVGGAPTPSYEQYF
TGTGCCAGCAGCGTCGGGGGGGCGCCAACCCCCTCCTACGAGCAGTACTTC
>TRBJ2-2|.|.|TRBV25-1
CASSEYGDGELFF
TGTGCCAGCAGTGAATACGGGGACGGGGAGCTGTTTTTT
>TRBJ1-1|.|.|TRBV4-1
CASSQDPPGAPNTEAFF
TGCGCCAGCAGCCAAGATCCGCCAGGGGCACCGAACACTGAAGCTTTCTTT
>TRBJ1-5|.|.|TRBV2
CASSEGSDWDGNQPQHF
TGTGCCAGCAGTGAAGGCAGTGACTGGGATGGCAATCAGCCCCAGCATTTT
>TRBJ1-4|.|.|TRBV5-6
CASSGTTEEKLFF
TGTGCCAGCAGCGGCACTACGGAAGAAAAACTGTTTTTT
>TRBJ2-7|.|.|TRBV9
CASSVGGDRIYEQYF
TGTGCCAGCAGCGTAGGAGGGGACCGAATCTACGAGCAGTACTTC
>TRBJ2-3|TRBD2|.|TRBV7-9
CASSSSGSSTDTQYF
TGTGCCAGCAGCTCTAGCGGGTCTAGCACAGATACGCAGTATTTT
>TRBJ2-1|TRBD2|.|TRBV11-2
CASKTPRLADEQFF
TGTGCCAGCAAAACGCCGCGCCTAGCGGATGAGCAGTTCTTC
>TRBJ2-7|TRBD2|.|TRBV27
CASGNGASGAYEQYF
TGTGCCAGCGGGAACGGGGCTAGCGGAGCCTACGAGCAGTACTTC
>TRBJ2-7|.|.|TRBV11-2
CASSLDRGQYF
TGTGCCAGCAGCTTAGACCGGGGGCAGTACTTC
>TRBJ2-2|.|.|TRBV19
CASSMAGPGELFF
TGTGCCAGTAGTATGGCGGGCCCCGGGGAGCTGTTTTTT
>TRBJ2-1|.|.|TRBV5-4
CASSFRPYNEQFF
TGTGCCAGCAGCTTTAGGCCTTACAATGAGCAGTTCTTC
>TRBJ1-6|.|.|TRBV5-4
CASSLEPPNSPLHF
TGTGCCAGCAGCCTAGAACCTCCGAATTCACCCCTCCACTTT
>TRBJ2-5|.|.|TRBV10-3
CAISEPGTQGVRETQYF
TGTGCCATCAGTGAGCCCGGGACTCAGGGGGTCAGAGAGACCCAGTACTTC